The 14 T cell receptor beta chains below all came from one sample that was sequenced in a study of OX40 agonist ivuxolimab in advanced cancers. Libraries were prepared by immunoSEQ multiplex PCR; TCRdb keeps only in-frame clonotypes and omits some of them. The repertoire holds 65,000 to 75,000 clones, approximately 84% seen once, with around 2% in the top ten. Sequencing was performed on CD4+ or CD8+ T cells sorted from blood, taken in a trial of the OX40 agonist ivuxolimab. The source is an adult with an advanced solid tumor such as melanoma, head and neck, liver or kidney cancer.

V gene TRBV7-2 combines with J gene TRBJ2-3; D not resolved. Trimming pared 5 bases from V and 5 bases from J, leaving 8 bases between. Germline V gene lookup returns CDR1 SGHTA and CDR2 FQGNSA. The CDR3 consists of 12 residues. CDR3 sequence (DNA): TGTGCCAGCAGCGTGCAGCAAGATACGCAGTATTTT. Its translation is CASSVQQDTQYF.

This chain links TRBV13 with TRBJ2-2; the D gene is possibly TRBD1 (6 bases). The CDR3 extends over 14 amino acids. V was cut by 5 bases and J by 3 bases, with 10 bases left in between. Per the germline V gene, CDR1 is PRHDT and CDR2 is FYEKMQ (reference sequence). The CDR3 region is CASSPDSYTGELFF. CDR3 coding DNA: TGTGCCAGCAGCCCGGACAGTTACACCGGGGAGCTGTTTTTT.

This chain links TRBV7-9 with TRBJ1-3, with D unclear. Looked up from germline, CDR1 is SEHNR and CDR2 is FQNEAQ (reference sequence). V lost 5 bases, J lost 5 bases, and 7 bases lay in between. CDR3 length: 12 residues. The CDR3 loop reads CASSHLRNTIYF. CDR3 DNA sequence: TGTGCCAGCAGCCATCTAAGAAACACCATATATTTT.

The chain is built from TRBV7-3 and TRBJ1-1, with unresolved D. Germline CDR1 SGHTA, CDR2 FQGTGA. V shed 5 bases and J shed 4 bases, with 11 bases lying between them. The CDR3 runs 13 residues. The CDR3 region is CASSRGLGTEAFF. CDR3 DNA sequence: TGTGCCAGCAGCCGAGGGTTGGGCACTGAAGCTTTCTTT.

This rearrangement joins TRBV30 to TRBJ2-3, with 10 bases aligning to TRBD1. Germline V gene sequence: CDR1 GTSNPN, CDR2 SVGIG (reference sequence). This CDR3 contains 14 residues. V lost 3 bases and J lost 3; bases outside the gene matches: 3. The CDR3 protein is CAWSGDRGTDTQYF. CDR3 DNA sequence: TGTGCCTGGAGCGGGGACAGGGGAACAGATACGCAGTATTTT.

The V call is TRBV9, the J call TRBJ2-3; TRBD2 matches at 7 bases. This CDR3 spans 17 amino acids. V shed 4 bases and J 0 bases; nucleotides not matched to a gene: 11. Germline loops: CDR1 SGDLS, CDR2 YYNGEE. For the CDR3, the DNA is TGTGCCAGCAGCTCCGGTGGAGCGGGGATAAGCACAGATACGCAGTATTTT. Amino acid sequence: CASSSGGAGISTDTQYF.

The CDR3 region is CSVGDRGTYEQYF. The CDR3 bases are TGCAGCGTTGGGGACAGGGGGACCTACGAGCAGTACTTC. The gene calls are TRBV29-1 and TRBJ2-7; the match to TRBD1 covers 11 bases. CDR3 length: 13 residues. Unmatched junction bases numbered 1, after V lost 4 bases and J lost 2 bases. Germline V gene lookup returns CDR1 SQVTM and CDR2 ANQGSEA.

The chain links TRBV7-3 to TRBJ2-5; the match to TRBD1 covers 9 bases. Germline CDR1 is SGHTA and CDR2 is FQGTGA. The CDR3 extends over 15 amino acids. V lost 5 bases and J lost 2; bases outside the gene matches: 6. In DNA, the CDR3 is TGTGCCAGCAGCGTCGGGACAGGGAGGCAAGAGACCCAGTACTTC. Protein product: CASSVGTGRQETQYF.

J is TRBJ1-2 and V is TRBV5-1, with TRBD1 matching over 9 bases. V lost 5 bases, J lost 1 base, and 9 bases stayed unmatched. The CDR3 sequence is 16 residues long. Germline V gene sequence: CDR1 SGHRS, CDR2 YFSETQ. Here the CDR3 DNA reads TGCGCCAGCAGTTCGGGACAGGGACGCTTTAACTATGGCTACACCTTC. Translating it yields CASSSGQGRFNYGYTF.

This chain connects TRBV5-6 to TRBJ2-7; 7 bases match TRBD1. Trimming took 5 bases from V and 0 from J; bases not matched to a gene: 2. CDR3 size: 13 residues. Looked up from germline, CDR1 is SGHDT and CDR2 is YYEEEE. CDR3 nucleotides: TGTGCCAGCAGGGACAGGTTCTCCTACGAGCAGTACTTC. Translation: CASRDRFSYEQYF.

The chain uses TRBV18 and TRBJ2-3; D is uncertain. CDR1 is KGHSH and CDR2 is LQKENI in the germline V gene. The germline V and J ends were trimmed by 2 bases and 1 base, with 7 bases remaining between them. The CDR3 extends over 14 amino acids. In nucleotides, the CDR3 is TGTGCCAGCTCACCAACCCGCGGCACAGATACGCAGTATTTT. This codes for CASSPTRGTDTQYF.

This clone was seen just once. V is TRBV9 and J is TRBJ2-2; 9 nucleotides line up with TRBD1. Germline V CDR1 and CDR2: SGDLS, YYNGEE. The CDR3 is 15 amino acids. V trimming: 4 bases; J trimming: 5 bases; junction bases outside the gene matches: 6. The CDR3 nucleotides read TGTGCCAGCAGCTTCTACAGGGGGCTGACCGGGGAGCTGTTTTTT. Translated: CASSFYRGLTGELFF.

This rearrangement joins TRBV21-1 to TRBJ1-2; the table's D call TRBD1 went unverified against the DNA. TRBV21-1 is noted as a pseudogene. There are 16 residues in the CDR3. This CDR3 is CASSKGNDRGSYGYTF. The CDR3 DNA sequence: TGTGCCAGCAGCAAAGGAAATGACAGGGGTAGTTATGGCTACACCTTC.

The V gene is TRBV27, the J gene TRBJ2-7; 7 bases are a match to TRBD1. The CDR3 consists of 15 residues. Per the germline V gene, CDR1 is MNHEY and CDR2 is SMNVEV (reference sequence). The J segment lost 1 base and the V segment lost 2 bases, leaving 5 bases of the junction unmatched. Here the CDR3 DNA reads TGTGCCAGCAGTTTAAGACAGGGCCCATCCTACGAGCAGTACTTC. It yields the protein CASSLRQGPSYEQYF.